These 5 T cell receptor beta chains share one sample of origin, sequenced in a study of T-cell reconstitution after alpha-beta-depleted transplantation in children. Unique molecular identifiers were used to barcode this TCRbeta library. TCRdb re-derived calls from the PCR reads in MiXCR, one entry per CDR3 protein. The table shows some 440,000 distinct CDR3 sequences, with 15% to 20% occurring only once. The source was PBMCs, mostly from graft donor cells, collected 360 days after TCRalphabeta/CD19-depleted stem cell transplant. These receptors all come from a boy in the first two years of life who had a stem cell transplant for Wiskott-Aldrich syndrome, so the T cells may come from the graft donor.

CDR3 nucleotide sequence: TGTGCCAGCAGCGCAGGACTGTACAGGGGGGGCTACACCTTC. The encoded protein is CASSAGLYRGGYTF. The chain links TRBV7-9 to TRBJ1-2, with TRBD1 matching 8 bases. V dropped 5 bases and J dropped 8; count of bases not matched to a gene: 10. The germline V gene encodes CDR1 SEHNR and CDR2 FQNEAQ (reference sequence). The CDR3 totals 14 residues.

The rearrangement joins TRBV4-3 to TRBJ2-5; D remains unclear. Germline assignment: CDR1 LGHNA and CDR2 YSLEER. This CDR3 is built from 17 residues. Trimming removed 0 bases from V and 1 base from J, with 15 bases in between. In DNA form, the CDR3 reads TGCGCCAGCAGCCAAGATGTGAGGTTACCCGCCCAAGAGACCCAGTACTTC. This encodes CASSQDVRLPAQETQYF.

This clonotype was seen a handful of times. The rearrangement uses TRBV12-3 or TRBV12-4 and TRBJ2-2; TRBD1 is a possible D gene (5 bases). The CDR3 loop spans 15 amino acids. V was cut by 2 bases and J by 7 bases, with 14 bases left in between. The CDR3: CASSLKGWYGGELFF. The CDR3 bases are TGTGCCAGCAGTTTAAAGGGGTGGTATGGCGGGGAGCTGTTTTTT.

This rearrangement joins TRBV27 to TRBJ2-3, with D perhaps TRBD2 (5 bases). V lost 4 bases, J lost 5 bases, and 10 bases lay in between. The germline CDR1 and CDR2 sequences are MNHEY and SMNVEV (reference sequence). The CDR3 extends over 13 amino acids. CDR3 sequence: CASSSPRGDTQYF. The CDR3 DNA reads as TGTGCCAGCAGTTCCCCCCGGGGAGATACGCAGTATTTT.

The chain couples TRBV6-5 to TRBJ2-7, with TRBD1 matching over 8 bases. The V segment lost 7 bases and the J segment 2 bases; nucleotides outside the gene matches: 4. Germline CDR1 reads MNHEY; CDR2 reads SVGAGI. This CDR3 spans 13 amino acids. As DNA, the CDR3 is TGTGCCAGCACAAAGACAGGGGCCTACGAGCAGTACTTC. It encodes CASTKTGAYEQYF.